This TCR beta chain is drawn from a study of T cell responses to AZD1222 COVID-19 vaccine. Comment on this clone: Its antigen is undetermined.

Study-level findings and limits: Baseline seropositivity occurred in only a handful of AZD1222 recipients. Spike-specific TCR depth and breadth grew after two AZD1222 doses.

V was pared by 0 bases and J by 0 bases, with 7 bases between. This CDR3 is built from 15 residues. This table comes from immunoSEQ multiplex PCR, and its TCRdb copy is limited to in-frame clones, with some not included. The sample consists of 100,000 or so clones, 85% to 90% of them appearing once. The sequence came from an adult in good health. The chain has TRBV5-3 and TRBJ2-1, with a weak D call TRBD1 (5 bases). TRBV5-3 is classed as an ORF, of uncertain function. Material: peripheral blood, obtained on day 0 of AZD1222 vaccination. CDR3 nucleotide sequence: TGTGCCAGAAGCTTGGACAGGAGCTCCTACAATGAGCAGTTCTTC. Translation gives CARSLDRSSYNEQFF.